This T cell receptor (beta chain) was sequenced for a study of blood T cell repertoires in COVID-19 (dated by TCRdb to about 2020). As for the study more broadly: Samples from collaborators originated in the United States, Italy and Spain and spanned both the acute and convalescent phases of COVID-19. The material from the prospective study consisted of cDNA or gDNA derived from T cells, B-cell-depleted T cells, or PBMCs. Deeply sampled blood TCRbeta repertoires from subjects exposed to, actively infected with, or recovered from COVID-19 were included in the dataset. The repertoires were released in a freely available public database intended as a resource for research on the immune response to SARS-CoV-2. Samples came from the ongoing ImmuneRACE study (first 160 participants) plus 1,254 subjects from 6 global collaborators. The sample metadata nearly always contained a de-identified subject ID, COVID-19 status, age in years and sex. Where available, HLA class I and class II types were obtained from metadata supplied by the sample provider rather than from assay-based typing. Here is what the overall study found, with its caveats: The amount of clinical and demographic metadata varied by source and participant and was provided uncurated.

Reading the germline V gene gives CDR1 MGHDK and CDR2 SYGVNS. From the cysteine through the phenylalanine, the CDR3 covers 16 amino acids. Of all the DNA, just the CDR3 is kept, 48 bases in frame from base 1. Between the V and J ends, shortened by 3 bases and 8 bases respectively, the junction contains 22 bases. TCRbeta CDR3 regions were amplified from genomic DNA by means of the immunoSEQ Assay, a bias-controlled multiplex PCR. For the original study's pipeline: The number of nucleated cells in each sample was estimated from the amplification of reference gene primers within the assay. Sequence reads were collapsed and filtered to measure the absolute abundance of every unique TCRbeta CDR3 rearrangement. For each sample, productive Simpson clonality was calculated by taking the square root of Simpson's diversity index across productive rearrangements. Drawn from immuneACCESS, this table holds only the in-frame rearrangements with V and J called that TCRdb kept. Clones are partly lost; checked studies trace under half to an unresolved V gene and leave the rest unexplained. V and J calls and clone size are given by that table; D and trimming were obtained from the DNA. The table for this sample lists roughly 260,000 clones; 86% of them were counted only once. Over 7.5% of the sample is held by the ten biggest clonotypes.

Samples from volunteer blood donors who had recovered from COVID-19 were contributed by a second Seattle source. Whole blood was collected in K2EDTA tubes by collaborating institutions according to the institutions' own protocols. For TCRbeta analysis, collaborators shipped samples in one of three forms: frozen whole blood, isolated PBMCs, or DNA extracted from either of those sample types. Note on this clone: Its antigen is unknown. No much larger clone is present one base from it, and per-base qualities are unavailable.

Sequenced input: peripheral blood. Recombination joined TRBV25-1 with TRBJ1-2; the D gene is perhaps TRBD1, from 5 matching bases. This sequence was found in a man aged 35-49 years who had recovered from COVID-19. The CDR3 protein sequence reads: CASSDKGGGVGRGYTF. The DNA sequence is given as TGTGCCAGCAGTGATAAAGGCGGGGGAGTAGGTCGCGGCTACACCTTC.